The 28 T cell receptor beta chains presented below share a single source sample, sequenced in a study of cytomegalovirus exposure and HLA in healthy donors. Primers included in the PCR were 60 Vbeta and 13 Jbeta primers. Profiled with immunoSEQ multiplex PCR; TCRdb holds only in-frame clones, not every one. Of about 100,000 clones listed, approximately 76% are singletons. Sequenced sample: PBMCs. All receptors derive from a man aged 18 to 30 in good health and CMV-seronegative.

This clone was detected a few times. The CDR3 protein is CASSFGGEYNEQFF. In DNA form, the CDR3 reads TGTGCCAGCAGCTTTGGCGGGGAATACAATGAGCAGTTCTTC. V usage is TRBV11-2 and J usage is TRBJ2-1; tentative D call: TRBD2 (6 bases). V was cut by 3 bases and J by 4 bases, with 10 bases left in between. This CDR3 is 14 amino acids long. In germline, CDR1 is SGHAT, CDR2 FQNNGV.

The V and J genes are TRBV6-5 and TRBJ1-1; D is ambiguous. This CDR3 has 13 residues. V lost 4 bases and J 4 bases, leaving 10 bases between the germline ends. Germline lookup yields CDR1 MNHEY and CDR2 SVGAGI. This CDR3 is CASSWRAGTEAFF. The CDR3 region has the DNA TGTGCCAGCAGTTGGAGGGCCGGCACTGAAGCTTTCTTT.

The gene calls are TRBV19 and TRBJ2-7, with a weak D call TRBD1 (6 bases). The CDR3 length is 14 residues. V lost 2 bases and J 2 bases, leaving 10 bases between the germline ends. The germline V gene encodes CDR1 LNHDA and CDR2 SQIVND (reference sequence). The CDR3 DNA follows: TGTGCCAGTAGTATATGGGCAGGGGCCTACGAGCAGTACTTC. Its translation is CASSIWAGAYEQYF. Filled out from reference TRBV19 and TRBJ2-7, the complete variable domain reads DGGITQSPKYLFRKEGQNVTLSCEQNLNHDAMYWYRQDPGQGLRLIYYSQIVNDFQKGDIAEGYSVSREKKESFPLTVTSAQKNPTAFYLCASSIWAGAYEQYFGPGTRLTVT.

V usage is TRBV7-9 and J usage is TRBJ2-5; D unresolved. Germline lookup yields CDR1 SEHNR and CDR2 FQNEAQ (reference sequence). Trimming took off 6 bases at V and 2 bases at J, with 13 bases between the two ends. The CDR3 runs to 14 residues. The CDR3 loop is CASSYGQIQETQYF. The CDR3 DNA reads TGTGCCAGCAGTTATGGCCAGATTCAAGAGACCCAGTACTTC.

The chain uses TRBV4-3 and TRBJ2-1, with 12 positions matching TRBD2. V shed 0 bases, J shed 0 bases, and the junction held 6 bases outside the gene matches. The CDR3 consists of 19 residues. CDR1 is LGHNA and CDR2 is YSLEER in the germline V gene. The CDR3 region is CASSQERLAGGSSYNEQFF. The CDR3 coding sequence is TGCGCCAGCAGCCAAGAAAGGCTAGCGGGGGGGAGCTCCTACAATGAGCAGTTCTTC.

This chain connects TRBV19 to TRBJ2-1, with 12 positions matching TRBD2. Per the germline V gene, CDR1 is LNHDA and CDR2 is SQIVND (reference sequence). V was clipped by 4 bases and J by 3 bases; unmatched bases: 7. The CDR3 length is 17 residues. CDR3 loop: CASSTRTSGVHYNEQFF. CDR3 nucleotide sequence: TGTGCCAGTAGTACCCGGACTAGCGGGGTCCACTACAATGAGCAGTTCTTC.

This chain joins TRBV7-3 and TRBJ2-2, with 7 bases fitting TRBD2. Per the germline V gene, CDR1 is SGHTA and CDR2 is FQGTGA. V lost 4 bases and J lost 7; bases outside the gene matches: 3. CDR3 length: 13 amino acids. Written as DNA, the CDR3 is TGTGCCAGCAGCTACGGGGGGAACGGGGAGCTGTTTTTT. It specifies CASSYGGNGELFF.

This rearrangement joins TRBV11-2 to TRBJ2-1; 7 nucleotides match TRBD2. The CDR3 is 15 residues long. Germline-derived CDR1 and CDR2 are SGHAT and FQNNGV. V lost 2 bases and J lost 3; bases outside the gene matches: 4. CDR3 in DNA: TGTGCCAGCAGCTTAAATAGCGGGTTCTACAATGAGCAGTTCTTC. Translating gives CASSLNSGFYNEQFF.

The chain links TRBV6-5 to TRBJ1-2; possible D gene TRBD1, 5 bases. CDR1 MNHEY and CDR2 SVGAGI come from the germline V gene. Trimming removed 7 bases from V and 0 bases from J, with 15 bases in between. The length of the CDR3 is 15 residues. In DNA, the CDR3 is TGTGCCAGCACTGAGGTCGCGGGGGCTAACTATGGCTACACCTTC. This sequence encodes CASTEVAGANYGYTF.

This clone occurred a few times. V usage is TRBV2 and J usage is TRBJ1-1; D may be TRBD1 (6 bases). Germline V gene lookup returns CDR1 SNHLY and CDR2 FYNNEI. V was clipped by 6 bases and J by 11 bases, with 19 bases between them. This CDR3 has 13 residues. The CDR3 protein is CASRTRNRAAAFF. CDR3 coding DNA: TGTGCCAGCAGAACCAGGAACAGGGCGGCGGCTTTCTTT.

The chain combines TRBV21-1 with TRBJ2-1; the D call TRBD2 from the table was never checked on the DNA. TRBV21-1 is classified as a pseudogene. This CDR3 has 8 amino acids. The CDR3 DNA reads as TGTGCCAGCAGCCTTGAGTTCTTC. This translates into CASSLEFF.

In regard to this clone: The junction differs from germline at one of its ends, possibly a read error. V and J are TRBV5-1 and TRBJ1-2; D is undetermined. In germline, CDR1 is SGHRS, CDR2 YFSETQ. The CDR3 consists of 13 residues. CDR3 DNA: TGCGCCAGCAGCTTGGTAGCTAACTATGGCTACCCCTTC. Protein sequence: CASSLVANYGYPF.

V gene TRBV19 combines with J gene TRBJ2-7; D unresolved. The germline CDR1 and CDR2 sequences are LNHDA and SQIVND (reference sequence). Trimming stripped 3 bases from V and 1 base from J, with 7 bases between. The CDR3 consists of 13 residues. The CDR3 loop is CASSMADSYEQYF. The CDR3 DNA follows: TGTGCCAGTAGTATGGCAGATTCCTACGAGCAGTACTTC.

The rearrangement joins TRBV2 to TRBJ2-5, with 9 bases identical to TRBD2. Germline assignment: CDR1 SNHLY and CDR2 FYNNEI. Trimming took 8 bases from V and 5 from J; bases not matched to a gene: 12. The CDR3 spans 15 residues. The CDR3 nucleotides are TGTGCCAGCTCGTCATGGCGGGGGGGCCGCGAGACCCAGTACTTC. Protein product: CASSSWRGGRETQYF.

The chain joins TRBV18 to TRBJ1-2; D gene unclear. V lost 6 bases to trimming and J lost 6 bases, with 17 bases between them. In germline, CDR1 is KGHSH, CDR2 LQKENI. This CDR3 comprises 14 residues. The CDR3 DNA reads TGTGCCAGCTCCTCAGGAATGGAATCAAATGGCTACACCTTC. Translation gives CASSSGMESNGYTF.

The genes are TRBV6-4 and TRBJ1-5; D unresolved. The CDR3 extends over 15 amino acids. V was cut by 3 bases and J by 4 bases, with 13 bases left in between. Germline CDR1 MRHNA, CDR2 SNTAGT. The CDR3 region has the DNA TGTGCCAGCAGTGATCCCTTGCGGACTAATCAGCCCCAGCATTTT. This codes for CASSDPLRTNQPQHF.

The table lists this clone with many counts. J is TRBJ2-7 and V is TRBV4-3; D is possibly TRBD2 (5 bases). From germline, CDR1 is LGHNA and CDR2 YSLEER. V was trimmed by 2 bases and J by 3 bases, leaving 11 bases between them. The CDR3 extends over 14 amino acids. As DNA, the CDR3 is TGCGCCAGCAGCCAAACAGCGGATCACTACGAGCAGTACTTC. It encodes CASSQTADHYEQYF.

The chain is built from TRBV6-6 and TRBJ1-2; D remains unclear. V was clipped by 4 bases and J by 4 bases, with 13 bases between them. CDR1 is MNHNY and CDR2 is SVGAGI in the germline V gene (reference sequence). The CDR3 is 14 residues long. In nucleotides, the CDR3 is TGTGCCAGCAGTTTGTACAGCTCCTCCTATGGCTACACCTTC. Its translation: CASSLYSSSYGYTF.

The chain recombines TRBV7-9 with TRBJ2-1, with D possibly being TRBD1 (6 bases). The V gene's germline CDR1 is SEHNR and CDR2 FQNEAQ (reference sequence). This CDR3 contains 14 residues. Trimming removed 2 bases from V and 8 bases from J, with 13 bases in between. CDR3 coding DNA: TGTGCCAGCAGCTTACAATCAGGGGTCGATGAGCAGTTCTTC. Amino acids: CASSLQSGVDEQFF.

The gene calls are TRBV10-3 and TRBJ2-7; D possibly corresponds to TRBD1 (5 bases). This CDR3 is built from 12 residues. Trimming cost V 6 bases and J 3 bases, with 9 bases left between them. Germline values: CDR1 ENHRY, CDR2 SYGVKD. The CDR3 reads CAISPTDYEQYF. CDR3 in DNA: TGTGCCATCAGCCCGACAGACTACGAGCAGTACTTC.

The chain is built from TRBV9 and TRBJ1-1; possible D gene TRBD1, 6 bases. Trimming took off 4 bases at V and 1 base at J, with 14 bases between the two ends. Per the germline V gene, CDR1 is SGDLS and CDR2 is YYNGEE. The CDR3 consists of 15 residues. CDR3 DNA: TGTGCCAGCAGCCCAAGTCCCAGGGGGAACACTGAAGCTTTCTTT. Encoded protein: CASSPSPRGNTEAFF.

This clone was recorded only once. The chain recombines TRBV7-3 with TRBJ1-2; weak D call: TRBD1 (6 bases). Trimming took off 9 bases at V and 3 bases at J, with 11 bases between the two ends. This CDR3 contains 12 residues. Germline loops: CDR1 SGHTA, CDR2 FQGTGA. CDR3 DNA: TGTGCCAGTCGAGCAGGGGACTATGGCTACACCTTC. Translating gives CASRAGDYGYTF.

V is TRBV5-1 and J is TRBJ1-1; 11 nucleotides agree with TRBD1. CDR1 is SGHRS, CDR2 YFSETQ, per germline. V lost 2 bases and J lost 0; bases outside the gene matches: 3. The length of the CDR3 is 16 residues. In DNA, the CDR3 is TGCGCCAGCAGCTTCAGGACAGGGGGCGTGAACACTGAAGCTTTCTTT. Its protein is CASSFRTGGVNTEAFF.

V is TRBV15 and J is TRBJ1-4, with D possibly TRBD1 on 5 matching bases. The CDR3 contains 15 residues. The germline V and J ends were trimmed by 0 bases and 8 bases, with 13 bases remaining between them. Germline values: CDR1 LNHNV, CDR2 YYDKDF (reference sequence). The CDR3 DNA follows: TGTGCCACCAGCAGAGATCAGGGCCCTTGGGAAAAACTGTTTTTT. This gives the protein CATSRDQGPWEKLFF.

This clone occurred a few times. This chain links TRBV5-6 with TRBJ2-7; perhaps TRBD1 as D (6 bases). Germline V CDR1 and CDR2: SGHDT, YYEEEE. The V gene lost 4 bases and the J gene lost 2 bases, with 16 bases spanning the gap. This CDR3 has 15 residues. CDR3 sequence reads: CASSPGTSLAYEQYF. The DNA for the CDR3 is TGTGCCAGCAGCCCGGGGACATCACTAGCCTACGAGCAGTACTTC.

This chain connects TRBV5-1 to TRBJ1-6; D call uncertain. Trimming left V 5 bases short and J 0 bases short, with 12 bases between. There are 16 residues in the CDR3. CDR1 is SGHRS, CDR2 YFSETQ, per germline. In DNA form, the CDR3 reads TGCGCCAGCAGTCCCCGGGAGGCCTCCTATAATTCACCCCTCCACTTT. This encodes CASSPREASYNSPLHF. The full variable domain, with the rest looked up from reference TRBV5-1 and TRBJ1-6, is KAGVTQTPRYLIKTRGQQVTLSCSPISGHRSVSWYQQTPGQGLQFLFEYFSETQRNKGNFPGRFSGRQFSNSRSEMNVSTLELGDSALYLCASSPREASYNSPLHFGNGTRLTVT.

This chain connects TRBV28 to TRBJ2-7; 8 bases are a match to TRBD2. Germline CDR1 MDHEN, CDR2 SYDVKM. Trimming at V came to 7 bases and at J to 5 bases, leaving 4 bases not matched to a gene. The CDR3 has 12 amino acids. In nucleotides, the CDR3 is TGTGCCAGCACGAGCGGGGGCAACGAGCAGTACTTC. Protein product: CASTSGGNEQYF.

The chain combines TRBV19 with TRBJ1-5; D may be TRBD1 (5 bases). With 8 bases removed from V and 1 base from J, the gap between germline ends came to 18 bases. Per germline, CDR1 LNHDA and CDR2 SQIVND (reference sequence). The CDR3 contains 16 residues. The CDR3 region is CASLLQGAGSNQPQHF. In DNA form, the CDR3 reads TGTGCCAGTCTCTTGCAAGGGGCTGGAAGCAATCAGCCCCAGCATTTT. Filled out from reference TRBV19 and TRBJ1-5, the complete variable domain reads DGGITQSPKYLFRKEGQNVTLSCEQNLNHDAMYWYRQDPGQGLRLIYYSQIVNDFQKGDIAEGYSVSREKKESFPLTVTSAQKNPTAFYLCASLLQGAGSNQPQHFGDGTRLSIL.